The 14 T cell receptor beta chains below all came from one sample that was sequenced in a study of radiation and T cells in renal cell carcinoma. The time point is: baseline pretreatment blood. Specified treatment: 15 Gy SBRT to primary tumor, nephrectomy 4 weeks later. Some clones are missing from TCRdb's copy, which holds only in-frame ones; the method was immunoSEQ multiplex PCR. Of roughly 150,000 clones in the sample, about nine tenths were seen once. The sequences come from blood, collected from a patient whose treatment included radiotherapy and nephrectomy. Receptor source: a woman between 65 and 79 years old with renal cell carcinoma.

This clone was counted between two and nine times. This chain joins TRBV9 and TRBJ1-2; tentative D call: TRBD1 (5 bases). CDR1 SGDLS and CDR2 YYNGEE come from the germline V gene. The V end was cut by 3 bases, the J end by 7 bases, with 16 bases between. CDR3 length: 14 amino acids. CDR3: CASSDAAGYGGYTF. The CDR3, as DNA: TGTGCCAGCAGCGACGCCGCAGGGTACGGTGGCTACACCTTC.

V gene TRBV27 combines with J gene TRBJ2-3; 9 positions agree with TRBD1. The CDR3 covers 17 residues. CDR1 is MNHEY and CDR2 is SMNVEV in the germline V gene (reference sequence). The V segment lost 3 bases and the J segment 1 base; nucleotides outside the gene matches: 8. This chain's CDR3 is CASSLHRDRVGTDTQYF. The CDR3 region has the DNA TGTGCCAGCAGTTTGCATAGGGACAGGGTGGGCACAGATACGCAGTATTTT.

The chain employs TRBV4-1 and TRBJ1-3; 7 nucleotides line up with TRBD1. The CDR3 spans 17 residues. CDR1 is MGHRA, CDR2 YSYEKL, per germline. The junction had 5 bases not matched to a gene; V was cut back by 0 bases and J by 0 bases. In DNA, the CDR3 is TGCGCCAGCAGCCAAGAGGGACAGAGCTTCTCTGGAAACACCATATATTTT. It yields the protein CASSQEGQSFSGNTIYF.

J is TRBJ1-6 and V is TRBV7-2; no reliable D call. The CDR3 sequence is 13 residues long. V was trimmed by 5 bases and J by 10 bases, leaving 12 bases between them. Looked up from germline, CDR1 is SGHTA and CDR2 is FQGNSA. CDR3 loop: CASSPRTVSPLHF. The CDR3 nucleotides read TGTGCCAGCAGCCCCCGGACGGTGTCACCCCTCCACTTT.

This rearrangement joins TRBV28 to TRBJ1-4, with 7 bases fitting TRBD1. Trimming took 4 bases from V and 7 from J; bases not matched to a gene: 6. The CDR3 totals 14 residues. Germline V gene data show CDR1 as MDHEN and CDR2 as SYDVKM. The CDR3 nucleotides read TGTGCCAGCAGTTCACAGGGGTTGAGTGAAAAACTGTTTTTT. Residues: CASSSQGLSEKLFF.

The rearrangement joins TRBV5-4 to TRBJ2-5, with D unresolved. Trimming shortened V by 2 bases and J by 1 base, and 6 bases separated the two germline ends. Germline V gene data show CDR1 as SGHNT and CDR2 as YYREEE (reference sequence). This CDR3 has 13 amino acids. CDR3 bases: TGTGCCAGCAGCTTAGCTTTCCAAGAGACCCAGTACTTC. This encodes CASSLAFQETQYF.

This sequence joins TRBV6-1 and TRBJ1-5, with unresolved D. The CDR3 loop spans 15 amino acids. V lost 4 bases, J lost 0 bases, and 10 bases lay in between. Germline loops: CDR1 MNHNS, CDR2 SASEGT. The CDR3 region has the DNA TGTGCCAGCAGTGCCAAACCTAATAGCAATCAGCCCCAGCATTTT. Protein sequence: CASSAKPNSNQPQHF.

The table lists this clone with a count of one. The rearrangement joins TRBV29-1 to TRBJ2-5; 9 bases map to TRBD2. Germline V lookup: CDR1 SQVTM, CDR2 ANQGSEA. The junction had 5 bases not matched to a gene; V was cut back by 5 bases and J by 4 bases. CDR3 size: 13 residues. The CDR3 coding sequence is TGCAGCGTTCTCGGTAGCGGGGGAGAGACCCAGTACTTC. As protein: CSVLGSGGETQYF.

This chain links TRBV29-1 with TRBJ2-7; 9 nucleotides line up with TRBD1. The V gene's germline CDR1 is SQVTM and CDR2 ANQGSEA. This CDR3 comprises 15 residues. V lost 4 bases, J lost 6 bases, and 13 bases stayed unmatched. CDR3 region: CSVVRQGGDTSEQYF. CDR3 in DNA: TGCAGCGTTGTAAGACAGGGGGGCGATACGTCCGAGCAGTACTTC.

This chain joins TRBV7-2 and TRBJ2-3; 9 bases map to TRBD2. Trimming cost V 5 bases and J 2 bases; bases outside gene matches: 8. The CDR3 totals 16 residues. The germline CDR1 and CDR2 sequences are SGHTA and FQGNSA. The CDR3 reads CASSRPLAGNTDTQYF. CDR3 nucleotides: TGTGCCAGCAGCAGACCTCTAGCGGGAAACACAGATACGCAGTATTTT.

In nucleotides, the CDR3 is TGTGCCAGCAGTGAAACGGGGATGCGGTATAATGAGCAGTTCTTC. Encoded protein: CASSETGMRYNEQFF. The chain recombines TRBV6-1 with TRBJ2-1; the D gene is possibly TRBD2 (5 bases). Trimming removed 2 bases at V and 7 bases at J, with 15 bases between. Germline loops: CDR1 MNHNS, CDR2 SASEGT. This CDR3 is built from 15 residues.

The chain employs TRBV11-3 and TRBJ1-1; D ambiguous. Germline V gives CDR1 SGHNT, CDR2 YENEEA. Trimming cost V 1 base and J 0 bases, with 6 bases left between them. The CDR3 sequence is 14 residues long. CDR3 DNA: TGTGCCAGCAGCTTAGGACGAGTGAACACTGAAGCTTTCTTT. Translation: CASSLGRVNTEAFF.

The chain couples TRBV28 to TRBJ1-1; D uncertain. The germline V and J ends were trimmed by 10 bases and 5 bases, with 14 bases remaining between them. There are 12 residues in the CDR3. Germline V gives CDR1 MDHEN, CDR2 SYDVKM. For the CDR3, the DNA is TGTGCCACCGACACACGCGGGACTGAAGCTTTCTTT. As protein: CATDTRGTEAFF.

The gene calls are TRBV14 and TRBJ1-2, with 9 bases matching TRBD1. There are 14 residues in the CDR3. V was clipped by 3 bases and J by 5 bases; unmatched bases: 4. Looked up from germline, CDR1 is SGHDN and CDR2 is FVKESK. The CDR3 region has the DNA TGTGCCAGCAGCCAGAAGGGACAGGGATATGGCTACACCTTC. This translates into CASSQKGQGYGYTF.